This T cell receptor beta chain was sequenced for a study of early T cells in non-severe SARS-CoV-2 infection. Looking at the study overall: Sequencing of unsorted whole blood was done on bulk RNA, leaving chains unpaired. Study-level points and caveats: Database matching using VDJdb favored anti-spike CD8 responses, with private and CD4 specificities left missing.

Individual cDNA molecules received unique molecular identifiers during library preparation. TCRdb independently ran MiXCR on the 5' RACE reads; one entry per CDR3 protein. This repertoire shows 60,000 or so distinct CDR3 sequences, roughly a tenth found once; its top ten account for about 1.7%. At least ten counts were recorded for this clonotype. The target antigen is unknown. The CDR3 is 18 amino acids. Germline V gene sequence: CDR1 SEHNR, CDR2 FQNEAQ (reference sequence). Trimming at V came to 5 bases and at J to 2 bases, leaving 15 bases not matched to a gene. V gene TRBV7-9 combines with J gene TRBJ2-4, with TRBD1 matching over 7 bases. The sequence came from an adult who was a healthcare worker with PCR-confirmed SARS-CoV-2 infection or an uninfected control (not recorded which). Sequenced input: whole blood. CDR3 DNA: TGTGCCAGCAGCCCCCGTTACACAGGGGATGGGACCAAAAACATTCAGTACTTC. As protein: CASSPRYTGDGTKNIQYF. Drawing the rest from reference TRBV7-9 and TRBJ2-4, the complete variable domain is DTGVSQNPRHKITKRGQNVTFRCDPISEHNRLYWYRQTLGQGPEFLTYFQNEAQLEKSRLLSDRFSAERPKGSFSTLEIQRTEQGDSAMYLCASSPRYTGDGTKNIQYFGAGTRLSVL.